This T cell receptor (beta chain) was identified during a study of shared clonotypes between healthy human individuals. This clone occurred once. What it recognizes is unknown. V lost 1 base to trimming and J lost 1 base, with 11 bases between them. This CDR3 is 15 amino acids long. CDR1 and CDR2 from the germline V gene are SGDLS and YYNGEE. The study's findings and limits: In this cohort, only blood was sampled, and tissue repertoires likely differ. Rarefaction showed that sequencing of sorted subsets was incomplete (despite large depth). Sequencing depth was predicted to influence how clonotypes are shared among donors.

TCRdb keeps only in-frame clones here, not all; method: immunoSEQ multiplex PCR. The table records millions of clones, approximately 92% of them present only once. This TCR came from a man between 18 and 35 years old in good health. The rearrangement uses TRBV9 and TRBJ2-5; D ambiguous. Sequencing was performed on naive CD4+ T cells sorted from blood. The subset was: CD45RA+ positively selected. This CDR3 is CASSVRAVSQETQYF. The DNA of the CDR3 is TGTGCCAGCAGCGTAAGGGCGGTATCCCAAGAGACCCAGTACTTC.